This is a list of T cell receptor beta chains from one sample in a study of blood T cell repertoires in COVID-19. Data came from immunoSEQ multiplex PCR; TCRdb stores just in-frame clones and leaves some out. This table holds approximately 170,000 clones, roughly nine tenths found once. The sequenced sample was peripheral blood. These receptors came from a man between 65 and 79 years old with acute or convalescent COVID-19. Both conserved end residues are part of each CDR3. A D gene is named only where the DNA matches it firmly. Clone size is not always given. Where it is, it says once, few, many or a class for expanded clones.

abundance	v_gene	j_gene	d_gene	CDR3nt	CDR3aa
.	TRBV30	TRBJ2-2	TRBD1	TGTGCCTGGAAGAGGACAGGGACCACCGGGGAGCTGTTTTTT	CAWKRTGTTGELFF
once	TRBV10-3	TRBJ1-4	.	TGTGCCATCAGTGAGTCGGGGGACTCCACAACTAATGAAAAACTGTTTTTT	CAISESGDSTTNEKLFF
.	TRBV27	TRBJ2-3	.	TGTGCCAGCACCCGGAGGCCCTACACAGATACGCAGTATTTT	CASTRRPYTDTQYF
.	TRBV2	TRBJ2-3	TRBD2	TGTGCCAGCAGCTGGTGGGGGGGAAAGTATTTT	CASSWWGGKYF
.	TRBV18	TRBJ1-4	TRBD1	TGTGCCAGCACCCGGGACAGTAATGAAAAACTGTTTTTT	CASTRDSNEKLFF
.	TRBV6-5	TRBJ2-7	TRBD1	TGTGCCAGCAGTAGCGGGACAGGGGTTAACGAGCAGTACTTC	CASSSGTGVNEQYF
.	TRBV4-3	TRBJ2-1	.	TGCGCCAGCAGCCAACGACCGGGTATGGCGGGGAGCTCCTACAATGAGCAGTTCTTC	CASSQRPGMAGSSYNEQFF
.	TRBV7-2	TRBJ2-1	TRBD2	TGTGCCAGCAGCTCGTGGGAGGGCGGACTCGTCGACAATGAGCAGTTCTTC	CASSSWEGGLVDNEQFF
.	TRBV19	TRBJ1-1	.	TGTGCCAGTAGTATCACAGGGACGAACACTGAAGCTTTCTTT	CASSITGTNTEAFF
.	TRBV24-1	TRBJ2-2	.	TGTGCCACCAGGGCCACCACCGGGGAGCTGTTTTTT	CATRATTGELFF
.	TRBV5-4	TRBJ2-5	TRBD2	TGTGCCAGCAGCTTGTTGGCAGCGGGGGGCGGGGAGACCCAGTACTTC	CASSLLAAGGGETQYF
.	TRBV6-5	TRBJ1-2	.	TGTGCCAGCAGTCGTAAACAGGGAATCTATGGCTACACCTTC	CASSRKQGIYGYTF
.	TRBV9	TRBJ1-6	TRBD1	TGTGCCAGCAGCGTAAGGGACAGTGGTTATAATTCACCCCTCCACTTT	CASSVRDSGYNSPLHF